This T cell receptor (beta chain) is from a study of siplizumab effects on memory and regulatory T cells. Findings and limits, study-wide: Significant reduction of alloreactive sequences traceable to unstimulated CD4+ memory cells was observed with siplizumab.

In regard to this clone: The target antigen is unknown.

V was cut by 2 bases and J by 0 bases, with 12 bases left in between. CDR1 is SGHTA, CDR2 FQGTGA, per germline. This CDR3 has 16 residues. The protocol was immunoSEQ multiplex PCR, while the TCRdb copy is restricted to in-frame clones and leaves out a portion. The sample lists 110,000 or so clones, approximately 94% seen once, with about 0.32% in the top ten. Sequenced material: CD4+ T cells sorted from blood. The V gene is TRBV7-3, the J gene TRBJ2-3, with D perhaps TRBD1 (5 bases). This clonotype was sampled from a human donor in good health. The CDR3 protein is CASSLQGGSSTDTQYF. CDR3 nucleotides: TGTGCCAGCAGCTTACAGGGCGGCTCTAGCACAGATACGCAGTATTTT. Full variable domain (missing parts from reference TRBV7-3 and TRBJ2-3): GAGVSQTPSNKVTEKGKYVELRCDPISGHTALYWYRQSLGQGPEFLIYFQGTGAADDSGLPNDRFFAVRPEGSVSTLKIQRTERGDSAVYLCASSLQGGSSTDTQYFGPGTRLTVL.